The 17 T cell receptor beta chains below were found in one sample sequenced in a study of graft-versus-host responses after intestinal transplantation. This table comes from immunoSEQ multiplex PCR, and its TCRdb copy is limited to in-frame clones, with some not included. Among 130,000 to 150,000 clones listed, 80% to 95% were seen once. For these receptors, no antigen is known. Sequencing used unstimulated CD4+ T cells sorted from spleen or lymph node cells, obtained before intestinal transplant. The receptors come from a human donor who received an intestinal transplant.

This sequence joins TRBV4-1 and TRBJ2-5; D not certain. The CDR3 length is 13 residues. The V end was cut by 6 bases, the J end by 0 bases, with 8 bases between. Looked up from germline, CDR1 is MGHRA and CDR2 is YSYEKL. The CDR3 DNA sequence: TGCGCCAGCAGAGAACCGTACCAAGAGACCCAGTACTTC. Translation gives CASREPYQETQYF.

The chain employs TRBV9 and TRBJ2-7; the D gene is possibly TRBD1 (6 bases). Between the trimmed V and J ends, which lost 4 bases and 4 bases, there was a span of 21 bases. The germline CDR1 and CDR2 sequences are SGDLS and YYNGEE. The CDR3 length is 16 residues. The CDR3 coding sequence is TGTGCCAGCAGCTTCCGAGCGTCCAATCAGGGGTACGAGCAGTACTTC. As protein: CASSFRASNQGYEQYF.

The chain is built from TRBV14 and TRBJ1-1, with D maybe TRBD1 (6 bases). Germline lookup yields CDR1 SGHDN and CDR2 FVKESK. CDR3 length: 17 amino acids. Trimming removed 5 bases from V and 4 bases from J, with 23 bases in between. CDR3 sequence (DNA): TGTGCCAGCAGCTCCCTTACAGGGTGGTTGGCGAGCACTGAAGCTTTCTTT. Residues: CASSSLTGWLASTEAFF.

The chain carries TRBV5-4 and TRBJ2-3; 10 bases are a match to TRBD2. The CDR3 totals 14 residues. Looked up from germline, CDR1 is SGHNT and CDR2 is YYREEE (reference sequence). Losses at the gene ends were 4 bases for V and 4 bases for J; bases not matched to a gene: 3. The CDR3 loop is CASSPGTSADTQYF. For the CDR3, the DNA is TGTGCCAGCAGCCCCGGGACTAGCGCAGATACGCAGTATTTT.

The CDR3 sequence: CASSPGTGDNVYEQYF. CDR3 nucleotide sequence: TGTGCCAGCAGCCCGGGAACAGGGGACAATGTTTACGAGCAGTACTTC. V is TRBV14 and J is TRBJ2-7, with 7 nucleotides matching TRBD1. CDR1 is SGHDN and CDR2 is FVKESK in the germline V gene. CDR3 length: 16 amino acids. V trimming: 4 bases; J trimming: 4 bases; junction bases outside the gene matches: 13.

The rearrangement joins TRBV7-6 to TRBJ2-7; D remains unclear. V lost 5 bases and J 5 bases, leaving 19 bases between the germline ends. Germline CDR1 and CDR2: SGHVS and FNYEAQ. This CDR3 comprises 15 residues. CDR3 coding DNA: TGTGCCAGCAGCCAATCCCCGTTGGGTATCAACGAGCAGTACTTC. Translation gives CASSQSPLGINEQYF.

The count of this clone is one. V is TRBV7-8 and J is TRBJ2-7, with D uncertain. V was shortened by 1 base and J by 2 bases, with 9 bases between the two germline ends. Germline V gene sequence: CDR1 SGHVS, CDR2 FQNEAQ. This CDR3 contains 14 residues. CDR3 sequence (DNA): TGTGCCAGCAGCTTAGTTGGGCAGGCCTACGAGCAGTACTTC. Residues: CASSLVGQAYEQYF.

The genes are TRBV5-1 and TRBJ2-3; D gene ambiguous. Per germline, CDR1 SGHRS and CDR2 YFSETQ. V was clipped by 3 bases and J by 6 bases, with 8 bases between them. The CDR3 covers 12 residues. CDR3 protein: CASSWDRDTQYF. In nucleotides, the CDR3 is TGCGCCAGCAGCTGGGATCGCGATACGCAGTATTTT.

This chain uses TRBV18 with TRBJ1-4; D is ambiguous. The germline V gene has CDR1 KGHSH and CDR2 LQKENI. Trimming took off 2 bases at V and 0 bases at J, with 7 bases between the two ends. CDR3 length equals 15 residues. The CDR3 loop is CASSPIAATNEKLFF. The CDR3 nucleotides read TGTGCCAGCTCACCAATCGCAGCAACTAATGAAAAACTGTTTTTT.

The chain recombines TRBV6-1 with TRBJ2-1; the match to TRBD2 covers 9 bases. The CDR3 has 14 residues. Per the germline V gene, CDR1 is MNHNS and CDR2 is SASEGT. J was trimmed by 7 bases and V by 6 bases; bases with no gene match: 7. Here the CDR3 reads CASSILAGLNEQFF. The CDR3 nucleotides read TGTGCCAGCAGCATACTAGCGGGTCTGAATGAGCAGTTCTTC.

The J gene is TRBJ2-3, the V gene TRBV7-3, with 12 bases fitting TRBD2. Germline values: CDR1 SGHTA, CDR2 FQGTGA. The ends lost 5 bases at V and 4 bases at J; junction bases unmatched: 7. This CDR3 comprises 16 residues. CDR3 DNA: TGTGCCAGCAGCCCCGGACTAGCGGGACGGGCAGATACGCAGTATTTT. Protein product: CASSPGLAGRADTQYF. The full variable domain, its missing parts supplied by reference TRBV7-3 and TRBJ2-3, is GAGVSQTPSNKVTEKGKYVELRCDPISGHTALYWYRQSLGQGPEFLIYFQGTGAADDSGLPNDRFFAVRPEGSVSTLKIQRTERGDSAVYLCASSPGLAGRADTQYFGPGTRLTVL.

The chain links TRBV20-1 to TRBJ2-5, with D possibly TRBD1 on 5 matching bases. The DNA end is a closer match to TRBJ2-7, so the J assignment may be wrong. The germline gives CDR1 DFQATT, CDR2 SNEGSKA (reference sequence). This CDR3 contains 11 residues. In DNA, the CDR3 is TGCAGTGCCCGCAGGGTAGACGAGCAGTACTTC. It codes for CSARRVDEQYF.

The chain recombines TRBV28 with TRBJ1-2; D not resolved. The ends were cut back, 2 bases at V and 3 bases at J, with 13 bases in the middle. Germline values: CDR1 MDHEN, CDR2 SYDVKM. CDR3 length: 15 residues. The CDR3 reads CASSLERNSDYGYTF. The CDR3 DNA follows: TGTGCCAGCAGTTTAGAGAGGAACAGCGACTATGGCTACACCTTC.

Details on this clone: Other DNA sequences from this sample encode an identical CDR3 as well. The gene calls are TRBV30 and TRBJ2-5, with no clear D. The CDR3 extends over 11 amino acids. Per germline, CDR1 GTSNPN and CDR2 SVGIG (reference sequence). V was clipped by 0 bases and J by 5 bases, with 4 bases between them. The chain's CDR3 is CAWSVGETQYF. CDR3 DNA sequence: TGTGCCTGGAGTGTGGGGGAGACCCAGTACTTC.

This clone was seen once. The CDR3 here is CASSLSGRRDIQYF. Here the CDR3 DNA reads TGTGCCAGCAGCTTGTCAGGGAGGAGAGACATTCAGTACTTC. The V call is TRBV5-8, the J call TRBJ2-4; maybe TRBD2 (6 bases). The CDR3 consists of 14 residues. Germline V gene sequence: CDR1 SGHTS, CDR2 YDEGEE. Trimming took off 1 base at V and 8 bases at J, with 13 bases between the two ends.

This rearrangement joins TRBV7-2 to TRBJ2-1, with D perhaps matching TRBD2 (6 bases). The CDR3 covers 14 residues. V was cut by 5 bases and J by 4 bases, with 12 bases left in between. CDR1 is SGHTA and CDR2 is FQGNSA in the germline V gene. CDR3 loop: CASSRVAVYNEQFF. The CDR3 DNA reads TGTGCCAGCAGCAGAGTAGCGGTATACAATGAGCAGTTCTTC. Full variable domain (remainder filled in from reference TRBV7-2 and TRBJ2-1): GAGVSQSPSNKVTEKGKDVELRCDPISGHTALYWYRQSLGQGLEFLIYFQGNSAPDKSGLPSDRFSAERTGGSVSTLTIQRTQQEDSAVYLCASSRVAVYNEQFFGPGTRLTVL.

The rearrangement joins TRBV29-1 to TRBJ2-1, with D maybe TRBD1 (7 bases). V was cut by 4 bases and J by 2 bases, with 21 bases left in between. Germline V gives CDR1 SQVTM, CDR2 ANQGSEA. The CDR3 is 17 residues long. The CDR3 loop is CSVGGTAGGVPYNEQFF. DNA of the CDR3: TGCAGCGTTGGAGGGACAGCAGGCGGGGTTCCCTACAATGAGCAGTTCTTC.